One T cell receptor beta chain is described in this entry. Its antigen is as yet unknown. V dropped 0 bases and J dropped 0 bases, with 10 bases sitting between them. This CDR3 comprises 16 residues. CDR1 and CDR2 from the germline V gene are SGHRS and YFSETQ. The data stem from a study of cytomegalovirus exposure and HLA in healthy donors. About the research overall: Earlier work reported some 110 million unique TCR beta sequences from 180 million or so T cells. Broader study findings: Earlier results showed most TCR beta V segments being productive about 87% or about 30% of the time. Common viral pathogens were later found to be apparently linked to several of the most significant clusters. The study recorded 160 or so TCR beta chains that were cytomegalovirus-associated.

The PCR used 60 Vbeta and 13 Jbeta primers. Clones were sequenced by immunoSEQ multiplex PCR, and TCRdb holds only the in-frame ones, with some missing. Seen here are about 130,000 clones, roughly 62% observed once, and the top ten hold over 1.5%. V and J are TRBV5-1 and TRBJ2-1, with TRBD1 as a possible D gene (5 bases). Sequencing input: PBMCs. This sequence originates from a man between 25 and 39 years old in good health and CMV-seropositive. The CDR3 DNA sequence: TGCGCCAGCAGCTTGGAGGGGATTACCTCCTACAATGAGCAGTTCTTC. It encodes CASSLEGITSYNEQFF.